One sample yielded the 32 T cell receptor beta chains listed below, sequenced in a study of T cell changes during pregnancy in multiple sclerosis. TCRdb's copy holds only in-frame clones and misses some; the assay was immunoSEQ multiplex PCR. The sample records tens of thousands of clones, approximately 85% being singletons. Sequencing was performed on peripheral blood, taken in the first trimester of pregnancy. These receptors came from a female donor with multiple sclerosis, enrolled in a pregnancy study.

The genes are TRBV18 and TRBJ2-7; no clear D gene. The length of the CDR3 is 16 residues. The V end was cut by 0 bases, the J end by 2 bases, with 14 bases between. CDR1 KGHSH and CDR2 LQKENI come from the germline V gene. The CDR3 reads CASSPPTKAFAYEQYF. CDR3 DNA sequence: TGTGCCAGCTCACCACCGACAAAGGCGTTTGCCTACGAGCAGTACTTC.

V gene TRBV30 combines with J gene TRBJ2-1; 7 bases match TRBD1. The CDR3 is made up of 13 amino acids. With V trimmed by 3 bases and J by 6 bases, 5 bases remained unmatched. Germline V gene lookup returns CDR1 GTSNPN and CDR2 SVGIG (reference sequence). CDR3 DNA: TGTGCCTGGAGAAGGGGACAGCTCAATGAGCAGTTCTTC. It yields the protein CAWRRGQLNEQFF.

V usage is TRBV25-1 and J usage is TRBJ2-5; D might be TRBD2 (5 bases). The DNA end lines up better with TRBJ2-7; the J call may be wrong. In germline, CDR1 is MGHDK, CDR2 SYGVNS. This CDR3 region has 13 residues. The CDR3 nucleotides read TGTGCCAGCAGTGGCACTAGGTCCTACGAGCAGTACTTC. Its protein product is CASSGTRSYEQYF.

V and J are TRBV13 and TRBJ2-5; 14 bases are shared with TRBD2. V lost 4 bases and J lost 1; bases outside the gene matches: 8. Germline-derived CDR1 and CDR2 are PRHDT and FYEKMQ (reference sequence). The CDR3 loop spans 18 amino acids. The CDR3 nucleotides are TGTGCCAGCAGCTGGGGACTAGCGGGAGCAAATGTCCAAGAGACCCAGTACTTC. It encodes CASSWGLAGANVQETQYF.

The chain has TRBV27 and TRBJ2-5, with TRBD2 matching over 11 bases. From germline, CDR1 is MNHEY and CDR2 SMNVEV (reference sequence). V gave up 2 bases and J gave up 4 bases; unmatched junction bases: 3. This CDR3 comprises 15 residues. The CDR3 DNA reads as TGTGCCAGCAGTTTAGTACTAGCGGGAGTAGAGACCCAGTACTTC. Protein product: CASSLVLAGVETQYF.

The chain carries TRBV2 and TRBJ2-1; 7 nucleotides align to TRBD2. Per the germline V gene, CDR1 is SNHLY and CDR2 is FYNNEI. Trimming removed 6 bases from V and 1 base from J; junction bases left unmatched: 3. The CDR3 is 14 amino acids. In nucleotides, the CDR3 is TGTGCCAGCAGAGGGGACTATTCCTACAATGAGCAGTTCTTC. Translated, it gives CASRGDYSYNEQFF.

The chain employs TRBV19 and TRBJ1-2, with 11 bases that match TRBD1. Germline CDR1 LNHDA, CDR2 SQIVND (reference sequence). V lost 6 bases and J lost 6; bases outside the gene matches: 3. The CDR3 covers 13 residues. Here the CDR3 reads CASRWGQGDGYTF. The CDR3 region has the DNA TGTGCCAGTAGATGGGGACAGGGGGATGGCTACACCTTC.

CDR3 coding DNA: TGTGCCAGTAGTCCCGATCACCGGGACTCTACTAACACCGGGGAGCTGTTTTTT. The encoded protein is CASSPDHRDSTNTGELFF. The chain employs TRBV19 and TRBJ2-2; D is possibly TRBD2 (6 bases). This CDR3 has 18 residues. Trimming pared 5 bases from V and 2 bases from J, leaving 21 bases between. CDR1 LNHDA and CDR2 SQIVND come from the germline V gene (reference sequence).

The count of this clone is one. The V gene is TRBV9, the J gene TRBJ1-5; TRBD1 matches at 7 bases. CDR1 SGDLS and CDR2 YYNGEE come from the germline V gene. The CDR3 contains 18 residues. The J segment lost 2 bases and the V segment lost 4 bases, leaving 15 bases of the junction unmatched. CDR3 nucleotides: TGTGCCAGCAGCCGCTCCCGACAGGGTCAAACGGGCAATCAGCCCCAGCATTTT. Encoded protein: CASSRSRQGQTGNQPQHF.

The rearrangement joins TRBV11-2 to TRBJ2-7; D might be TRBD2 (5 bases). Trimming removed 5 bases from V and 5 bases from J, with 13 bases in between. The V gene's germline CDR1 is SGHAT and CDR2 FQNNGV. CDR3 length: 13 amino acids. CDR3 DNA: TGTGCCAGCAGCGAATGGAAGGGAGACGAGCAGTACTTC. Amino acid sequence: CASSEWKGDEQYF. Combining the CDR3 with reference TRBV11-2 and TRBJ2-7 gives the whole variable domain EAGVAQSPRYKIIEKRQSVAFWCNPISGHATLYWYQQILGQGPKLLIQFQNNGVVDDSQLPKDRFSAERLKGVDSTLKIQPAKLEDSAVYLCASSEWKGDEQYFGPGTRLTVT.

This rearrangement joins TRBV5-1 to TRBJ1-4; 7 bases are shared with TRBD1. Germline V gene data show CDR1 as SGHRS and CDR2 as YFSETQ. CDR3 size: 16 residues. After removal of 0 bases from V and 3 bases from J, the junction contained 5 bases not matched to a gene. The DNA for the CDR3 is TGCGCCAGCAGCTTGGGTCGACAGGGTTCTAATGAAAAACTGTTTTTT. It codes for CASSLGRQGSNEKLFF.

The chain uses TRBV6-4 and TRBJ2-1; possible D gene TRBD2, 7 bases. The CDR3 runs 14 residues. Trimming took 5 bases from V and 4 from J, leaving 12 bases between them. Germline V lookup: CDR1 MRHNA, CDR2 SNTAGT. CDR3 sequence reads: CASSLGGDYNEQFF. The CDR3 DNA reads TGTGCCAGCAGTCTAGGGGGGGATTACAATGAGCAGTTCTTC.

This clone showed up just once. The chain carries TRBV12-5 and TRBJ2-5; possibly TRBD2 for D (6 bases). The V end was cut by 4 bases, the J end by 2 bases, with 17 bases between. This CDR3 region has 16 residues. CDR1 is LGHNT, CDR2 FRNRAP, per germline. The CDR3 reads CASGYGSGGSQETQYF. The CDR3 bases are TGTGCTAGTGGTTACGGGTCTGGGGGGTCACAAGAGACCCAGTACTTC. Supplemented by reference TRBV12-5 and TRBJ2-5, the full variable domain reads DARVTQTPRHKVTEMGQEVTMRCQPILGHNTVFWYRQTMMQGLELLAYFRNRAPLDDSGMPKDRFSAEMPDATLATLKIQPSEPRDSAVYFCASGYGSGGSQETQYFGPGTRLLVL.

The chain links TRBV27 to TRBJ2-7, with D possibly matching TRBD2 (6 bases). Per the germline V gene, CDR1 is MNHEY and CDR2 is SMNVEV (reference sequence). Trimming left V 0 bases short and J 10 bases short, with 13 bases between. The CDR3 has 13 residues. The CDR3 nucleotides read TGTGCCAGCAGTTTATCCATGACTAGTTCCCAGTACTTC. As protein: CASSLSMTSSQYF.

The chain links TRBV7-2 to TRBJ1-5; possible D gene TRBD1, 6 bases. The CDR3 has 14 residues. The germline gives CDR1 SGHTA, CDR2 FQGNSA. Deletions cut 2 bases from V and 6 bases from J, with 11 bases between. The CDR3 sequence: CASSLNRVTQPQHF. The CDR3 region has the DNA TGTGCCAGCAGCTTAAACAGGGTCACTCAGCCCCAGCATTTT.

The rearrangement uses TRBV28 and TRBJ1-2; unclear D gene. This CDR3 has 13 residues. The ends were cut back, 5 bases at V and 8 bases at J, with 15 bases in the middle. CDR1 is MDHEN and CDR2 is SYDVKM in the germline V gene. CDR3 sequence: CASSLTPAVGYTF. The CDR3 DNA reads TGTGCCAGCAGTCTCACCCCCGCGGTCGGCTACACCTTC.

CDR3 residues: CASSLVLAGGPYEQYF. The CDR3 bases are TGTGCCAGCAGCTTGGTCCTAGCGGGAGGGCCTTACGAGCAGTACTTC. This rearrangement joins TRBV7-9 to TRBJ2-7; TRBD2 matches at 12 bases. The germline V gene encodes CDR1 SEHNR and CDR2 FQNEAQ (reference sequence). After removal of 3 bases from V and 4 bases from J, the junction contained 7 bases not matched to a gene. There are 16 residues in the CDR3.

This clone was counted once. V and J are TRBV11-2 and TRBJ2-5, with 9 nucleotides matching TRBD2. Germline assignment: CDR1 SGHAT and CDR2 FQNNGV. The V gene end was trimmed by 5 bases and the J gene end by 4 bases; junction bases not matched to a gene: 8. CDR3 length equals 15 residues. The CDR3 sequence is CASSGISGSGETQYF. The CDR3 DNA sequence: TGTGCCAGCAGCGGAATTAGCGGGAGCGGAGAGACCCAGTACTTC.

This sequence joins TRBV4-2 and TRBJ2-2, with a weak D call TRBD2 (6 bases). The CDR3 totals 16 residues. CDR1 and CDR2 from the germline V gene are LGHNA and YNFKEQ. The V and J ends lost 3 bases and 7 bases respectively, with 18 bases between them. In DNA form, the CDR3 reads TGTGCCAGCAGCCAGTCGACCGGGACTTTGATCGGGGAGCTGTTTTTT. Amino acid sequence: CASSQSTGTLIGELFF.

The gene calls are TRBV5-1 and TRBJ2-3; maybe TRBD1 (7 bases). CDR3 length equals 17 residues. Per germline, CDR1 SGHRS and CDR2 YFSETQ. V lost 0 bases and J lost 2, with 16 bases in between. The CDR3 reads CASSLARGAGSTDTQYF. CDR3 nucleotide sequence: TGCGCCAGCAGCTTGGCCAGGGGGGCCGGGTCCACAGATACGCAGTATTTT.

This clone occurred a few times. The genes are TRBV10-1 and TRBJ1-1, with unresolved D. In germline, CDR1 is WNHNN, CDR2 SYGVQD (reference sequence). V was clipped by 4 bases and J by 3 bases, with 9 bases between them. The CDR3 loop spans 13 amino acids. CDR3 sequence (DNA): TGCGCCAGCAGTGGGGAGGGCTACACTGAAGCTTTCTTT. It is translated as CASSGEGYTEAFF.

The genes are TRBV7-9 and TRBJ1-5; 8 bases are shared with TRBD1. V trimming: 5 bases; J trimming: 5 bases; junction bases outside the gene matches: 5. The CDR3 is made up of 14 amino acids. Germline CDR1 and CDR2: SEHNR and FQNEAQ (reference sequence). DNA of the CDR3: TGTGCCAGCAGCGAGGACAGGGCACATCAGCCCCAGCATTTT. This translates into CASSEDRAHQPQHF.

The V and J genes are TRBV28 and TRBJ2-7; 8 bases line up with TRBD1. The V gene end was trimmed by 6 bases and the J gene end by 7 bases; junction bases not matched to a gene: 8. Germline CDR1 MDHEN, CDR2 SYDVKM. This CDR3 contains 13 residues. The CDR3 DNA sequence: TGTGCCAGCAGACAGACAGGGGAAAGGGAGCAGTACTTC. It is translated as CASRQTGEREQYF.

This chain links TRBV13 with TRBJ2-2, with TRBD1 identical over 7 bases. V lost 8 bases and J lost 2; bases outside the gene matches: 2. The CDR3 runs to 13 residues. Germline V lookup: CDR1 PRHDT, CDR2 FYEKMQ (reference sequence). The CDR3 protein is CASRQGNTGELFF. DNA for the CDR3: TGTGCCAGCCGACAGGGAAACACCGGGGAGCTGTTTTTT.

This clone was found once. V and J are TRBV7-9 and TRBJ1-2; 7 nucleotides line up with TRBD1. The CDR3 loop spans 15 amino acids. The V segment lost 0 bases and the J segment 0 bases; nucleotides outside the gene matches: 1. The germline CDR1 and CDR2 sequences are SEHNR and FQNEAQ (reference sequence). The CDR3 DNA is TGTGCCAGCAGCTTAGCCGGGACAGCTAACTATGGCTACACCTTC. Protein product: CASSLAGTANYGYTF.

This chain uses TRBV6-1 with TRBJ1-4; TRBD1 agrees at 10 bases. In germline, CDR1 is MNHNS, CDR2 SASEGT. CDR3 size: 14 residues. Germline trimming cut 4 bases from V and 8 bases from J; bases unmatched to any gene: 4. The CDR3 DNA is TGTGCCAGCAGTGCCTCGACAGGGGGCGAAAAACTGTTTTTT. Amino acids: CASSASTGGEKLFF.

V is TRBV30 and J is TRBJ1-2, with TRBD1 matching 7 bases. V dropped 4 bases and J dropped 5; count of bases not matched to a gene: 7. This CDR3 spans 13 amino acids. CDR1 and CDR2 (germline): GTSNPN, SVGIG (reference sequence). CDR3 DNA: TGTGCCTGGATGACGGACAGGCCGTATGGCTACACCTTC. Translating gives CAWMTDRPYGYTF.

This sequence joins TRBV29-1 and TRBJ2-1; TRBD1 is a possible D gene (6 bases). From germline, CDR1 is SQVTM and CDR2 ANQGSEA. The germline V and J ends were trimmed by 7 bases and 14 bases, with 18 bases remaining between them. The CDR3 totals 11 residues. The CDR3 loop reads CSGAQQGREFF. As DNA, the CDR3 is TGCAGCGGGGCACAACAGGGAAGGGAGTTCTTC.

This chain joins TRBV30 and TRBJ1-5; 7 nucleotides agree with TRBD1. This CDR3 is 13 amino acids long. Germline CDR1 GTSNPN, CDR2 SVGIG (reference sequence). V lost 4 bases, J lost 6 bases, and 6 bases stayed unmatched. CDR3 in amino acids: CAWNGQEGQPQHF. DNA for the CDR3: TGTGCCTGGAACGGACAGGAGGGTCAGCCCCAGCATTTT.

The genes are TRBV10-2 and TRBJ2-6; 10 bases align to TRBD2. CDR3 length: 17 amino acids. Unmatched junction bases numbered 3, after V lost 4 bases and J lost 0 bases. From germline, CDR1 is WSHSY and CDR2 SAAADI. The CDR3 nucleotides are TGCGCCAGCAGTGGGACTAGCGGAAGCTCTGGGGCCAACGTCCTGACTTTC. It specifies CASSGTSGSSGANVLTF.

The gene calls are TRBV29-1 and TRBJ2-7, with 10 bases lining up with TRBD1. V shed 6 bases, J shed 4 bases, and the junction held 9 bases outside the gene matches. Germline V gene lookup returns CDR1 SQVTM and CDR2 ANQGSEA. The CDR3 runs 14 residues. Here the CDR3 reads CSVTRDRGSYEQYF. CDR3 nucleotide sequence: TGCAGCGTAACCCGGGACAGGGGATCATACGAGCAGTACTTC.

The genes are TRBV28 and TRBJ1-1, with TRBD1 matching 11 bases. CDR3 length: 14 amino acids. V lost 6 bases, J lost 6 bases, and 6 bases stayed unmatched. The germline gives CDR1 MDHEN, CDR2 SYDVKM. The CDR3: CASSSGQGESEAFF. The CDR3 region has the DNA TGTGCCAGCAGCTCGGGACAGGGGGAATCTGAAGCTTTCTTT.